This T cell receptor (beta chain) derives from a study of T-cell memory formation after mild COVID-19. This clonotype was seen a handful of times. It was 5'RACE with constant-segment primers that produced the TCR alpha and TCR beta cDNA libraries, which carried sample barcodes and UMIs. TCRdb independently ran MiXCR on the 5' RACE reads; one entry per CDR3 protein. The sample has about 430,000 distinct CDR3 sequences, roughly a quarter seen once. There are 15 residues in the CDR3. The J segment lost 4 bases and the V segment lost 6 bases, leaving 6 bases of the junction unmatched. Germline CDR1 reads KGHDR; CDR2 reads SFDVKD.

The specimen was PBMCs or a T cell subset sorted from them (not recorded which). The receptor's source is an adult woman who had mild COVID-19 (a few samples of this study predate the infection). Cell type and time point are not known. J is TRBJ2-1 and V is TRBV24-1, with TRBD1 matching 9 bases. The CDR3 loop is CATSYWGQGYNEQFF. CDR3 coding DNA: TGTGCCACCAGTTATTGGGGACAGGGATACAATGAGCAGTTCTTC.